This T cell receptor beta chain was captured in a study of shared clonotypes between healthy human individuals. About the research overall: Researchers drew samples from two women and three men aged 18 to 49.

Study-wide results and limits: Investigators expected sequencing depth to affect clonotype sharing among donors. It was only blood that was sampled, and tissue repertoires likely differ.

This CDR3 is built from 12 residues. Germline CDR1 is SNHLY and CDR2 is FYNNEI. The V end was cut by 4 bases, the J end by 9 bases, with 10 bases between. Investigators divided CD4+ cells into CD45RA+ naive and CD45RA-negative memory subsets. Measured with immunoSEQ multiplex PCR; TCRdb has only the in-frame clones, and not every one. The repertoire holds roughly 2,500,000 clones, with 80% to 95% as singletons. Worth noting for this clone: The antigen is undetermined.

The genes are TRBV2 and TRBJ2-1; D possibly corresponds to TRBD2 (5 bases). The TCR comes from a man younger than 35 in good health. Some clones in this sample may be carry-over from other donors' samples. Source material: naive CD4+ T cells from PBMCs. Subset specified: CD45RA+ positively selected. CDR3 loop: CASSGGPGEQFF. The CDR3 bases are TGTGCCAGCAGTGGAGGGCCGGGTGAGCAGTTCTTC.